This T cell receptor beta chain was sequenced in a study of blood T cell repertoires in COVID-19. V lost 4 bases, J lost 1 base, and 7 bases lay in between. Germline V gives CDR1 SEHNR, CDR2 FQNEAQ (reference sequence). The CDR3 is 13 residues long. The authors' processing: Amplification of reference gene primers was used by the study to estimate nucleated cell counts. Sequenced by immunoSEQ multiplex PCR; TCRdb stores in-frame clones only, minus some. The D gene and trimming were derived from the DNA, and the V and J assignments and clone size from that table. The sample comprises some 270,000 clones, over 75% of which are singletons, and 4.3% rests with the top ten.

Sample: PBMCs or T cells enriched from blood (not recorded which). This TCR came from a woman aged 25 to 39 who had recovered from COVID-19. The chain recombines TRBV7-9 with TRBJ1-1; tentatively, D is TRBD1 (5 bases). The CDR3 sequence: CASSYGGNTEAFF. CDR3 nucleotides: TGTGCCAGCAGCTACGGGGGGAACACTGAAGCTTTCTTT.